The text below deals with one T cell receptor beta chain. The antigen is unknown. The data are from a study of regulatory T cells in long-lasting Graves disease. General study points: Persistent disease samples used TRBV28, TRBJ1-2 and TRBJ2-5 preferentially. Relative to newly diagnosed Graves' patients, persistent ones had lower TCR diversity.

Assembly of TCR beta libraries relied on iRepertoire HTBI primers together with Arm-PCR of CDR3 regions. TCRdb passed the multiplex PCR reads through MiXCR, listing each CDR3 protein once. The repertoire includes a few hundred thousand distinct CDR3 sequences, roughly 23% of them detected once, and over 11% sits in the top ten. Time point here: persistent/refractory GD, antithyroid drugs over 5 years with positive TRAb. RNA extracted from PBMCs served as the sequencing template. Germline V CDR1 and CDR2: SGHKS, YYEKEE (reference sequence). The CDR3 has 11 amino acids. V gave up 2 bases and J gave up 7 bases, with 3 bases separating them.

The receptor was derived from a female donor with Graves disease. V usage is TRBV5-5 and J usage is TRBJ1-4; no clear D gene. Here the sequenced sample was peripheral blood mononuclear cells (PBMCs), taken when the disease was refractory, from a patient treated with antithyroid drugs. The CDR3 DNA reads as TGTGCCAGCAGCTTCAGTGAAAAACTGTTTTTT. It translates to CASSFSEKLFF.